The T cell receptor (beta chain) under discussion was sequenced for a study of PD-L1 blockade in urothelial cancer. This CDR3 has 16 residues. CDR1 is ENHRY and CDR2 is SYGVKD in the germline V gene. V was pared by 11 bases and J by 2 bases, with 24 bases between. Produced via immunoSEQ multiplex PCR; TCRdb's table is partial and in-frame only. The repertoire includes roughly 56,000 clones, about 86% of them detected once, and about 20% sits in the top ten. Time point indicated: pretreatment peripheral blood. The specimen comprised PBMCs, sampled around atezolizumab (anti-PD-L1) treatment. This chain connects TRBV10-3 to TRBJ1-1; a possible D gene is TRBD1 (6 bases). The clonotype comes from a man aged 55 to 69 with urothelial cancer. CDR3 sequence (DNA): TGTGCCTCCAAGGGGGGGCACGGGGGGGCCAACACTGAAGCTTTCTTT. Protein: CASKGGHGGANTEAFF.